This TCR beta chain emerged from a study of CD8+ T cells in alopecia areata. Cutaneous lymph node cells were pooled, and they were sorted using CD4, CD8alpha, NKG2D, NKG2ACE and other markers. Broader study findings: The study found higher clonality in lesional than normal scalp, especially in alopecia totalis/universalis.

Of note for this clone: The antigen is unknown. Germline and genes: mouse. The read gets to within 4 residues of the CDR3 end, and the germline J gene fills in the rest.

CDR1 is GKSSPN, CDR2 SITVG, per germline. Trimming cost V 1 base and J 0 bases, with 8 bases left between them. The CDR3 has 14 amino acids. RNA extraction was followed by reverse transcription into cDNA, which acted as the sequencing template. Sequenced by immunoSEQ multiplex PCR; TCRdb stores in-frame clones only, minus some. The table lists 290,000 or so clones, with no singletons. The source is a C3H/HeJ mouse with alopecia areata. The strain's MHC: H2-k. J is TRBJ2-3 and V is TRBV31, with D perhaps TRBD1 (5 bases). The sequenced material came from CD4+ T cells sorted from a lymph node. CDR3 sequence: CAWSRTTSAETLYF. The sequenced part of the CDR3 DNA is TGTGCCTGGAGTCGGACAACTAGTGCAGAA.